The rows below give T cell receptor beta chains drawn from one sample of a study of beta chain features in type 1 diabetes. Only in-frame clones appear in the TCRdb table, and some are missing; sequencing was by immunoSEQ multiplex PCR. In the table there are under 400,000 clones, about 14% of which are singletons. Sequencing was carried out using central memory CD4+ T cells from blood. The receptors originated from a man aged 25-45 years in good health. Each CDR3 is given with its conserved first and last residue. Fields, in order: V gene, clone size, J gene, CDR3 protein. Clone size is stated in some rows and not others, as once, few, many or a class when expanded.

>TRBV11-3|few|TRBJ2-1
CASSSELYNEQFF
>TRBV10-2|.|TRBJ1-1
CASSESMWTGVTEAFF
>TRBV30|.|TRBJ1-2
CAWRSWGGSYGYTF
>TRBV18|.|TRBJ1-1
CASSPLAGGDTEAFF
>TRBV4-3|many|TRBJ2-1
CASSPDIGTFGQRQFF
>TRBV18|few|TRBJ1-6
CASSPTAGWSPLHF
>TRBV27|many|TRBJ2-3
CASRCSGGSPECTDTQYF
>TRBV19|.|TRBJ1-1
CASSLKNTEAFF
>TRBV7-9|.|TRBJ2-2
CASSHQASGRVNTGELFF
>TRBV9|.|TRBJ2-5
CASSARTGPKETQYF
>TRBV11-2|many|TRBJ1-1
CASSPGRGGTEAFF
>TRBV12-5|few|TRBJ2-1
CASGFSPQVTVITYNEQFF
>TRBV14|many|TRBJ1-1
CASSPHPRQGSLNTEAFF
>TRBV10-3|large|TRBJ2-1
CASLAGESNEQFF
>TRBV20-1|few|TRBJ2-2
CSSPQGGELFF
>TRBV6-6|many|TRBJ2-7
CASSLGQGSYEQYF
>TRBV11-2|few|TRBJ2-2
CASRGRGRGTGELFF
>TRBV7-2|few|TRBJ2-2
CASSWPGAGELFF
>TRBV10-3|.|TRBJ2-5
CATGRTEYQETQYF
>TRBV6-5|.|TRBJ2-5
CASNPTSLPKTQYF
>TRBV5-4|few|TRBJ2-5
CASSPRARGEETQYF
>TRBV11-3|few|TRBJ2-1
CASSLRSLGEQFF
>TRBV6-1|few|TRBJ2-1
CASSPPGQGYNEQFF
>TRBV9|.|TRBJ2-5
CASSVDMAGGLYF
>TRBV30|few|TRBJ1-1
CAWNRAVEAFF
>TRBV4-2|.|TRBJ2-5
CASSPTSSGRRSETQYF
>TRBV4-1|.|TRBJ2-5
CASSQVWTQQETQYF
>TRBV5-1|few|TRBJ2-1
CASSLPNLSSYNEQFF
>TRBV7-2|few|TRBJ2-1
CASSPSGTHSEQFF
>TRBV25-1|few|TRBJ1-2
CASTGPLGNYGYTF
>TRBV14|many|TRBJ2-2
CASSQALNGELFF
>TRBV19|few|TRBJ2-3
CASSPLAGGLTDTQYF
>TRBV21-1|.|TRBJ2-1
CASSSRGRPAHYNEQFF
>TRBV7-2|few|TRBJ1-2
CASSYRFGGANYGYTF
>TRBV10-3|.|TRBJ2-7
CAIRAGPGEQYF
>TRBV4-1|few|TRBJ1-1
CASSQEMTELNTEAFF
>TRBV23-1|few|TRBJ2-3
CASSQFPPPSGTHTQYF
>TRBV10-3|.|TRBJ2-3
CAISWTSGSTDTQYF
>TRBV5-4|.|TRBJ1-1
CASSFAENTEAFF
>TRBV7-2|.|TRBJ1-4
CASSLGAGGVYEKLFF
>TRBV7-8|.|TRBJ2-3
CASSLDAGIGTDTQYF
>TRBV4-1|few|TRBJ2-4
CASSQAPPGGQGGKNIQYF
>TRBV28|.|TRBJ1-3
CASSSGTVSGNTTYF
>TRBV23-1|.|TRBJ2-1
CASVRGNGAGVYNEQFF
>TRBV4-3|few|TRBJ2-1
CASSQERGLAGDPFF
>TRBV5-4|few|TRBJ2-1
CASSRGTENEQFF